The TCR beta chain under discussion was sequenced for a study of regulatory T cells in long-lasting Graves disease. Study-level information: Graves' patients who were just diagnosed had used antithyroid drugs for under 3 months.

The time point was: newly diagnosed GD, antithyroid drugs for less than 3 months. PBMC RNA was the source of the TCR library. The patients included were those that came from an endocrinology department in Xi'an, China. Peripheral blood, at nine milliliters, went into EDTA tubes. To make TCR beta libraries, researchers used iRepertoire HTBI primers and Arm-PCR of CDR3 regions. TCRdb fed the multiplex PCR reads into MiXCR, producing one record per CDR3 protein. Of over 300,000 distinct CDR3 sequences listed, about a sixth are singletons. The study, taken as a whole, reports: Preferential use of TRBV28, TRBJ1-2 and TRBJ2-5 was seen in persistent disease.

This clonotype was found many times. What it recognizes is unknown. The trim removed 7 bases at V and 2 bases at J, leaving 12 bases unmatched. Germline V gene data show CDR1 as LGHNT and CDR2 as FRNRAP. The CDR3 is 17 amino acids. Here the sequenced sample was peripheral blood mononuclear cells (PBMCs), taken at new diagnosis, from a patient treated with antithyroid drugs. The rearrangement joins TRBV12-5 to TRBJ1-1; TRBD1 matches 11 bases. The clonotype was recovered from a female donor with Graves disease. This chain's CDR3 is CASAAPGTGGSNTEAFF. CDR3 DNA sequence: TGTGCTAGTGCCGCACCCGGGACAGGGGGTTCAAACACTGAAGCTTTCTTT.